Listed below are T cell receptor beta chains from one sample, sequenced in a study of blood T cells in healthy people across ages. In TCRdb, the 5' RACE reads were re-called with MiXCR into one record per CDR3 protein. The table includes about 640,000 distinct CDR3 sequences, 58% detected once. What was sequenced was blood. The source is a man aged 60 to 75 in good health. Both conserved end residues are part of each CDR3. A D gene is named only where the DNA matches it firmly. Expanded clones get a size class; other rows say once, few or many, or leave the size out.

DNA: TGTGCCAGCAGCCGGACAGGGGAGCCCTACAATGAGCAGTTCTTC; CDR3: CASSRTGEPYNEQFF; V: TRBV11-2; J: TRBJ2-1; size: NA; D: TRBD1
DNA: TGTGCCAGCAGTGAAGGGGGCCGCAATGAGCAGTTCTTC; CDR3: CASSEGGRNEQFF; V: TRBV2; J: TRBJ2-1; size: NA; D: NA
DNA: TGTGCCAGCAGTCCTCACCCGGGAGCGGGGGATAGCCCAGATACGCAGTATTTT; CDR3: CASSPHPGAGDSPDTQYF; V: TRBV12-3/TRBV12-4; J: TRBJ2-3; size: NA; D: TRBD2
DNA: TGCGCCAGCAGCCCGGGGGGGCCCAAAAACATTCAGTACTTC; CDR3: CASSPGGPKNIQYF; V: TRBV5-1; J: TRBJ2-4; size: few; D: TRBD2
DNA: TGTGCCAGCAGCGAAACTGAAGCTTTCTTT; CDR3: CASSETEAFF; V: TRBV11-2; J: TRBJ1-1; size: NA; D: NA
DNA: TGCAGTGCGACGAGACTAGCGGGCCCCCCCTACAATGAGCAGTTCTTC; CDR3: CSATRLAGPPYNEQFF; V: TRBV20-1; J: TRBJ2-1; size: once; D: TRBD2
DNA: TGCGCCAGCAGCCAAGATCCGACTAGAATAGGGACGCAGTATTTT; CDR3: CASSQDPTRIGTQYF; V: TRBV4-1; J: TRBJ2-3; size: NA; D: NA
DNA: TGTGCCATCAGTGCAGCAGGAGGGGCTACAGGGGGCGGCTACACCTTC; CDR3: CAISAAGGATGGGYTF; V: TRBV10-3; J: TRBJ1-2; size: NA; D: TRBD1
DNA: TGTGCCAGCAGTGAGAGTCCCGGGAGCTTCTACGAGCAGTACTTC; CDR3: CASSESPGSFYEQYF; V: TRBV2; J: TRBJ2-7; size: NA; D: NA
DNA: TGTGCCAGCAGCCAAGAGGCCGGGACTAGCTACGAGCAGTACTTC; CDR3: CASSQEAGTSYEQYF; V: TRBV3-1; J: TRBJ2-7; size: NA; D: TRBD2
DNA: TGTGCCAGCAGCTTGACCGGGACAGGGAACTATGGCTACACCTTC; CDR3: CASSLTGTGNYGYTF; V: TRBV5-5; J: TRBJ1-2; size: NA; D: TRBD1
DNA: TGCAGTGCTAGAGACCCGAACAGGGGACCGTCCTATGGCTACACCTTC; CDR3: CSARDPNRGPSYGYTF; V: TRBV20-1; J: TRBJ1-2; size: NA; D: TRBD1
DNA: TGCAGCGTTACGGCGGGGAGTGACTACAATGAGCGGTTCTTC; CDR3: CSVTAGSDYNERFF; V: TRBV29-1; J: TRBJ2-1; size: NA; D: NA
DNA: TGTGCCAGCAGCCTAACGCAGCGCCCCTTGGAAGAGCAGTACTTC; CDR3: CASSLTQRPLEEQYF; V: TRBV7-8; J: TRBJ2-7; size: NA; D: NA
DNA: TGCAGTGCTAGAACAGGGGGCGGTGGCTACACCTTC; CDR3: CSARTGGGGYTF; V: TRBV20-1; J: TRBJ1-2; size: NA; D: TRBD1
DNA: TGCGCCACCGGGGAGGGACTAGCGGCGACCCAGTACTTC; CDR3: CATGEGLAATQYF; V: TRBV10-2; J: TRBJ2-5; size: NA; D: TRBD2
DNA: TGTGCCATCAGACAGGGGGGAAGGTACGAGCAGTACTTC; CDR3: CAIRQGGRYEQYF; V: TRBV6-1; J: TRBJ2-7; size: NA; D: TRBD1
DNA: TGCAGTGCAAAGCGGGGGGACTACAATGAGCGGTACTTC; CDR3: CSAKRGDYNERYF; V: TRBV20-1; J: TRBJ2-1; size: NA; D: TRBD2
DNA: TGTGCCAGCAGCCCGTACACTGAAGCTTTCTTT; CDR3: CASSPYTEAFF; V: TRBV7-9; J: TRBJ1-1; size: NA; D: NA
DNA: TGCGCCAGCAGCTTCACAGCCTCTGGGGCCAACGTCCTGACTTTC; CDR3: CASSFTASGANVLTF; V: TRBV5-1; J: TRBJ2-6; size: NA; D: NA
DNA: TGTGCCAGCAGCCCGGAGGCCCCTTACGAGCAGTACTTC; CDR3: CASSPEAPYEQYF; V: TRBV7-2; J: TRBJ2-7; size: NA; D: NA
DNA: TGTGCCAGCAGCCAACAGGACAGGTCGGTCTATGGCTACACCTTC; CDR3: CASSQQDRSVYGYTF; V: TRBV3-1; J: TRBJ1-2; size: NA; D: TRBD1
DNA: TGTGCCAGCAGCCAAGATTCGGGCTACAATGAGCAGTTCTTC; CDR3: CASSQDSGYNEQFF; V: TRBV3-1; J: TRBJ2-1; size: NA; D: NA
DNA: TGTGCCAGCACACTTCTTGTGACAAGCTACGAGCAGTACTTC; CDR3: CASTLLVTSYEQYF; V: TRBV6-5; J: TRBJ2-7; size: NA; D: NA
DNA: TGTGCCAGCAGCGTTTACGGGGCAATGGAGACAGATACGCAGTATTTT; CDR3: CASSVYGAMETDTQYF; V: TRBV9; J: TRBJ2-3; size: NA; D: NA
DNA: NA; CDR3: CASSQAGQPYEQYFGGSRDTQYF; V: TRBV4-2; J: TRBJ2-3; size: NA; D: NA
DNA: TGTGCCAGCTCGCCAGCGGGGGGTTATGAGCAGTACTTC; CDR3: CASSPAGGYEQYF; V: TRBV18; J: TRBJ2-7; size: few; D: TRBD2
DNA: TGTGCCAGCAGTCGACTAGCGGGGAACAAGGAGCAGTTCTTC; CDR3: CASSRLAGNKEQFF; V: TRBV7-2; J: TRBJ2-1; size: NA; D: TRBD2
DNA: TGCGCCAGCAGCCAAGATCGGGGACCGAAACAAGAGACCCAGTACTTC; CDR3: CASSQDRGPKQETQYF; V: TRBV4-1; J: TRBJ2-5; size: NA; D: NA
DNA: TGTGCCAGCAACCCGGGACAGCCCAACACTGAAGCTTTCTTT; CDR3: CASNPGQPNTEAFF; V: TRBV12-3/TRBV12-4; J: TRBJ1-1; size: NA; D: TRBD1
DNA: TGTGCCAGCAGTAGAGGGGGGGCAAGAAACACCATATATTTT; CDR3: CASSRGGARNTIYF; V: TRBV28; J: TRBJ1-3; size: few; D: NA
DNA: TGTGCCAGCAGCTCTACAGGGGCGAATATATACAATGAGCAGTTCTTC; CDR3: CASSSTGANIYNEQFF; V: TRBV3-1; J: TRBJ2-1; size: NA; D: TRBD1
DNA: TGTGCCAGCAGCGTAGCGGTAGCTGGGGCCCTCTCTGGGGCCAACGTCCTGACTTTC; CDR3: CASSVAVAGALSGANVLTF; V: TRBV9; J: TRBJ2-6; size: NA; D: NA
DNA: TGTGCCAGCAGTGAGTCGGGACAGGGATTCCAGCCCCAGCATTTT; CDR3: CASSESGQGFQPQHF; V: TRBV6-1; J: TRBJ1-5; size: NA; D: TRBD1
DNA: TGCAGTGCTAGATTCCCGGGACAGGGTGGCAATGAGCAGTTCTTC; CDR3: CSARFPGQGGNEQFF; V: TRBV20-1; J: TRBJ2-1; size: few; D: TRBD1
DNA: TGCAGTGCTAGAAAAGCGGGGGGTTCTGAGCAGTTCTTC; CDR3: CSARKAGGSEQFF; V: TRBV20-1; J: TRBJ2-1; size: few; D: TRBD2
DNA: TGTGCCAGCAGCTTAGACAGGGGGTCAGATACGCAGTATTTT; CDR3: CASSLDRGSDTQYF; V: TRBV7-2; J: TRBJ2-3; size: NA; D: TRBD1
DNA: TGTGCCAGCAGTGACCAGTTCGCCAAAAACATTCAGTACTTC; CDR3: CASSDQFAKNIQYF; V: TRBV25-1; J: TRBJ2-4; size: NA; D: NA
DNA: TGTGCCACCAGCAGAGATGGGGGGGGTAAGTGGCAGTTCTTC; CDR3: CATSRDGGGKWQFF; V: TRBV15; J: TRBJ2-1; size: NA; D: TRBD2
DNA: TGTGCCAGCAGGAGAACAGGGGGCCGTGGGGAGACCCAGTACTTC; CDR3: CASRRTGGRGETQYF; V: TRBV6-5; J: TRBJ2-5; size: NA; D: TRBD1
DNA: TGCAGTGCTAGGATGGGGATAGAGCAGTACTTC; CDR3: CSARMGIEQYF; V: TRBV20-1; J: TRBJ2-7; size: NA; D: NA
DNA: TGCGCCAGCAGCCCGACTAGCGGGGGGGTTTTTGACGATGAGCAGTTCTTC; CDR3: CASSPTSGGVFDDEQFF; V: TRBV5-1; J: TRBJ2-1; size: NA; D: TRBD2
DNA: TGCAGTGCTAGCTGGGACAGGGGGCGCATAGAGACCCAGTACTTC; CDR3: CSASWDRGRIETQYF; V: TRBV20-1; J: TRBJ2-5; size: NA; D: TRBD1
DNA: TGTGCCAGCACCCAGGAAGAAGGCAGGGATGGCTACACCTTC; CDR3: CASTQEEGRDGYTF; V: TRBV21-1; J: TRBJ1-2; size: once; D: NA
DNA: TGTGCCAGCAGCCCTGACAGGATCTACGAGCAGTACTTC; CDR3: CASSPDRIYEQYF; V: TRBV6-5; J: TRBJ2-7; size: NA; D: NA
DNA: TGTGCCAGCAGCCCAGGGACAGGGGACGATACGCAGTATTTT; CDR3: CASSPGTGDDTQYF; V: TRBV11-3; J: TRBJ2-3; size: once; D: TRBD1
DNA: TGTGCCAGCAGTTTATCAGGGCGCGGCTACACCTTC; CDR3: CASSLSGRGYTF; V: TRBV12-3/TRBV12-4; J: TRBJ1-2; size: NA; D: NA
DNA: TGCGCCAGCAGCTCTTGGGGCGGGGCCGACTCACCCCTCCACTTT; CDR3: CASSSWGGADSPLHF; V: TRBV5-1; J: TRBJ1-6; size: NA; D: NA
DNA: TGCGCCAGCAGCCAAGATCAGGGGGCGGTCGGGGAGCTGTTTTTT; CDR3: CASSQDQGAVGELFF; V: TRBV4-1; J: TRBJ2-2; size: NA; D: TRBD1